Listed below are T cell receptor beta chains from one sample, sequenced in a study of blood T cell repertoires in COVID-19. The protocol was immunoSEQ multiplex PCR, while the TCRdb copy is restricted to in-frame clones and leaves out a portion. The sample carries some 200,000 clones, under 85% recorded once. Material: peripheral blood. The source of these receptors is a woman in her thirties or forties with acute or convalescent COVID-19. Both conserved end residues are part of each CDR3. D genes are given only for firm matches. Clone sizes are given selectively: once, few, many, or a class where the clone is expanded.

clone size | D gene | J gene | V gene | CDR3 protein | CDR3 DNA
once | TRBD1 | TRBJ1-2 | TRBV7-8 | CASSQKTGSYGYTF | TGTGCCAGCAGCCAAAAGACAGGGTCCTATGGCTACACCTTC
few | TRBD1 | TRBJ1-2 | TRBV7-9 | CASRLSRGDYGYTF | TGTGCCAGCAGACTCTCCAGGGGGGACTATGGCTACACCTTC
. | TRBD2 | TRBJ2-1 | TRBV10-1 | CASGPAGGFNEQFF | TGCGCTAGCGGGCCAGCGGGAGGCTTCAATGAGCAGTTCTTC
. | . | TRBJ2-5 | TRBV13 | CASSFRELEETQYF | TGTGCCAGCAGCTTCAGGGAATTGGAAGAGACCCAGTACTTC
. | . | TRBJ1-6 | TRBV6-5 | CASSPETGSNSPLHF | TGTGCCAGCAGTCCCGAGACAGGCTCTAATTCACCCCTCCACTTT
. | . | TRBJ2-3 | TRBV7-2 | CASSLVWRVNTQYF | TGTGCCAGCAGCTTAGTTTGGAGGGTTAATACGCAGTATTTT
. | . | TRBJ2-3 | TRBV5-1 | CASSLERDTDTQYF | TGCGCCAGCAGCTTGGAACGGGACACAGATACGCAGTATTTT
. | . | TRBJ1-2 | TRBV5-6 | CASSFPGYGYTF | TGTGCCAGCAGCTTTCCAGGCTATGGCTACACCTTC
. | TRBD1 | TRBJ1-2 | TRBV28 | CASSAPQGTYGYTF | TGTGCCAGCAGTGCCCCACAGGGGACCTATGGCTACACCTTC
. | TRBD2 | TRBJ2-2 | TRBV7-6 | CASSASSGSVTGELFF | TGTGCCAGCAGCGCATCTAGCGGGAGTGTCACCGGGGAGCTGTTTTTT
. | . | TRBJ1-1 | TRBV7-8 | CASSPSQNRPEAFF | TGTGCCAGCAGCCCCTCCCAGAACCGCCCTGAAGCTTTCTTT
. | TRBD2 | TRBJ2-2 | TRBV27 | CASSLLAGGGPGELFF | TGTGCCAGCAGTTTACTAGCGGGAGGCGGTCCCGGGGAGCTGTTTTTT
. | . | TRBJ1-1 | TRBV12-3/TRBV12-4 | CASTPRENTEAFF | TGTGCCAGCACCCCGCGCGAGAACACTGAAGCTTTCTTT
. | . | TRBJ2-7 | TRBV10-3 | CAISEFSSYEQYF | TGTGCCATCAGTGAGTTCTCCTCCTACGAGCAGTACTTC
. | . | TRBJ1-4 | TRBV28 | CASSPGTGGNDEKLFF | TGTGCCAGCAGCCCAGGGACGGGGGGGAATGATGAAAAACTGTTTTTT
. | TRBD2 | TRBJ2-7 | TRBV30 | CAWSVLALKYF | TGTGCCTGGAGTGTACTAGCGCTGAAGTACTTC
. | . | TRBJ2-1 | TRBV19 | CASSIAGTPAYNEQFF | TGTGCCAGTAGTATTGCGGGAACACCAGCCTACAATGAGCAGTTCTTC
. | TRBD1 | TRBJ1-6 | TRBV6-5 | CASSTQQGDNSPLHF | TGTGCCAGCAGTACCCAACAGGGGGATAATTCACCCCTCCACTTT
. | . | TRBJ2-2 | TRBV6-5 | CASSPGANTGELFF | TGTGCCAGCAGCCCCGGGGCGAACACCGGGGAGCTGTTTTTT
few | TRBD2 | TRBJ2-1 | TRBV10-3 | CAIKSGGSIDEQFF | TGTGCCATCAAGTCTGGCGGGAGCATCGATGAGCAGTTCTTC
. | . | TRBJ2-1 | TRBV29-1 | CSVVGVASYNEQFF | TGCAGCGTTGTAGGTGTAGCAAGCTACAATGAGCAGTTCTTC
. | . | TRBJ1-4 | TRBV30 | CAWTGAGHEKLFF | TGTGCCTGGACAGGGGCCGGTCATGAAAAACTGTTTTTT
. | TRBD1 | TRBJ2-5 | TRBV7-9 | CASSLYRAGGLETQYF | TGTGCCAGCAGCTTATATCGGGCAGGGGGCTTGGAGACCCAGTACTTC
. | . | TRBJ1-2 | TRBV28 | CASSLVYQATYGYTF | TGTGCCAGCAGTTTGGTGTATCAGGCGACCTATGGCTACACCTTC
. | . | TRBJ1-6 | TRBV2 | CASSGSWPSPLHF | TGTGCCAGCTCTGGCAGTTGGCCTTCACCCCTCCACTTT
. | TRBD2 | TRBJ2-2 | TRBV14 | CASSPLVFPGLDHGELFF | TGTGCCAGCAGCCCCCTCGTATTTCCGGGACTAGATCACGGGGAGCTGTTTTTT
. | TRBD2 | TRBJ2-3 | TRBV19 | CASSIWREADTQYF | TGTGCCAGTAGTATCTGGCGGGAGGCAGATACGCAGTATTTT
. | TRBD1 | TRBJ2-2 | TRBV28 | CASRRRGQGYSTGELFF | TGTGCCAGCAGGAGGCGAGGACAGGGCTACTCCACCGGGGAGCTGTTTTTT
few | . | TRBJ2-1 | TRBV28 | CASSPLGLIMTEQFF | TGTGCCAGCAGTCCCCTGGGCCTCATTATGACGGAGCAGTTCTTC
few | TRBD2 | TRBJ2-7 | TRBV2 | CASVSGSSPYEQYF | TGTGCCAGCGTTAGCGGGAGTTCCCCCTACGAGCAGTACTTC
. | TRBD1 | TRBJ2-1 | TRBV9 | CASSVTGTGERNEQFF | TGTGCCAGCAGCGTAACTGGGACAGGGGAACGCAATGAGCAGTTCTTC
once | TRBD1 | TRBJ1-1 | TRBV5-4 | CASSLGGTGMSTEAFF | TGTGCCAGCAGCTTAGGAGGGACAGGGATGAGCACTGAAGCTTTCTTT